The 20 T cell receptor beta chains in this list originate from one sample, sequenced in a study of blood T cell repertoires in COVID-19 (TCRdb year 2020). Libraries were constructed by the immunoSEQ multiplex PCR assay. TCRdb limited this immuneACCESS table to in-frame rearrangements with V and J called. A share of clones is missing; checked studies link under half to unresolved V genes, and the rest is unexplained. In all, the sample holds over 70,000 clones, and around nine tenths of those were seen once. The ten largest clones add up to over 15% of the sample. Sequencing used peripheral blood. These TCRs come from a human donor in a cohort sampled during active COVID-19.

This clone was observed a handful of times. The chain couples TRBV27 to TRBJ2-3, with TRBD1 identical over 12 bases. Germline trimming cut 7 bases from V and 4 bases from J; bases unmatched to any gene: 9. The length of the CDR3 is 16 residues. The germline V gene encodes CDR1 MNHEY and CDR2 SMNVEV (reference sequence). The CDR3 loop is CASTRGGQGAPDTQYF. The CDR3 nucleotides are TGTGCCAGCACTCGTGGGGGACAGGGGGCGCCAGATACGCAGTATTTT.

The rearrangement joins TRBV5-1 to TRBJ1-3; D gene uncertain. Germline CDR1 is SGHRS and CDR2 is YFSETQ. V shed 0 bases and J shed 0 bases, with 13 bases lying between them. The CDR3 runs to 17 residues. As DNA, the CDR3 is TGCGCCAGCAGCTTGGTTGCGGCGCCTTACTCTGGAAACACCATATATTTT. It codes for CASSLVAAPYSGNTIYF.

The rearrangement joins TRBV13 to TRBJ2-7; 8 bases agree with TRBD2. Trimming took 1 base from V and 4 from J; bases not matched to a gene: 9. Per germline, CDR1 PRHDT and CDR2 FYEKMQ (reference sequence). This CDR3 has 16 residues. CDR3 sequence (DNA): TGTGCCAGCAGCTTAGCCTCGGGAGGGCCGCTATACGAGCAGTACTTC. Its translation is CASSLASGGPLYEQYF. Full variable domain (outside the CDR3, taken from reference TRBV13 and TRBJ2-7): AAGVIQSPRHLIKEKRETATLKCYPIPRHDTVYWYQQGPGQDPQFLISFYEKMQSDKGSIPDRFSAQQFSDYHSELNMSSLELGDSALYFCASSLASGGPLYEQYFGPGTRLTVT.

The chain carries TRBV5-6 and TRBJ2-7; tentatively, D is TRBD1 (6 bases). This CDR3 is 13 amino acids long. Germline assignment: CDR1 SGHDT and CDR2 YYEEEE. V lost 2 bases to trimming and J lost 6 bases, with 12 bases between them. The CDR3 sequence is CASSFGQWFEQYF. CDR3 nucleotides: TGTGCCAGCAGCTTTGGACAGTGGTTCGAGCAGTACTTC. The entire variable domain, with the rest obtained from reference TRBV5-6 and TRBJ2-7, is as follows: DAGVTQSPTHLIKTRGQQVTLRCSPKSGHDTVSWYQQALGQGPQFIFQYYEEEERQRGNFPDRFSGHQFPNYSSELNVNALLLGDSALYLCASSFGQWFEQYFGPGTRLTVT.

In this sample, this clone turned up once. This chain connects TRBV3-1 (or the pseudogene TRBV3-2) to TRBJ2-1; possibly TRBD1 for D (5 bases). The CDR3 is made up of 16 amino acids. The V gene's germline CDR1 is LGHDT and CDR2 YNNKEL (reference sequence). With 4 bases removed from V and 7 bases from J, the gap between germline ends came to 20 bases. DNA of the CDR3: TGTGCCAGCAGCCCAGTTGGGGCCCGAGGAGAGAATGAGCAGTTCTTC. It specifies CASSPVGARGENEQFF.

This chain's CDR3 is CASSARDRGWADTQYF. The CDR3 nucleotides are TGTGCCAGCAGTGCCCGGGACAGGGGTTGGGCAGATACGCAGTATTTT. The chain has TRBV25-1 and TRBJ2-3; 10 nucleotides match TRBD1. After removal of 4 bases from V and 4 bases from J, the junction contained 8 bases not matched to a gene. Germline loops: CDR1 MGHDK, CDR2 SYGVNS. The CDR3 runs 16 residues.

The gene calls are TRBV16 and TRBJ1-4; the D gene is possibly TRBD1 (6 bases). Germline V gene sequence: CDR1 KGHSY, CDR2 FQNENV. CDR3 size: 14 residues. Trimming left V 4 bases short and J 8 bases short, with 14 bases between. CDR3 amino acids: CASSPQTGPEKLFF. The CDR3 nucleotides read TGTGCCAGCAGCCCCCAAACAGGGCCCGAAAAACTGTTTTTT.

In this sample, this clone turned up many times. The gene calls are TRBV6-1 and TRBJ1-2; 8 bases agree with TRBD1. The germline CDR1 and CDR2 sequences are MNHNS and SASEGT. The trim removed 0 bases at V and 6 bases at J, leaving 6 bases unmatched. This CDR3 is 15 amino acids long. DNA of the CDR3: TGTGCCAGCAGTGAAGCTGCCGGGACAGGAAATGGCTACACCTTC. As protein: CASSEAAGTGNGYTF.

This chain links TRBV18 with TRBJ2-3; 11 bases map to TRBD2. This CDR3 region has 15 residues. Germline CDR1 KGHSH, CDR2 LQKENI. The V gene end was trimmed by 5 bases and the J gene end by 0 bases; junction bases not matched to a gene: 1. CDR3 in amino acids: CASSRTSGSTDTQYF. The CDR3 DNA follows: TGTGCCAGCTCAAGGACTAGCGGGAGCACAGATACGCAGTATTTT.

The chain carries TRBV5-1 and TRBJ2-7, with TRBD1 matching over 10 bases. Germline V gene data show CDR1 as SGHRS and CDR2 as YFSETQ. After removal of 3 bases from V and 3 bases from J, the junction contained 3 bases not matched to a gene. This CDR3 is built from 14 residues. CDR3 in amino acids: CASSWTGGIYEQYF. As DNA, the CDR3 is TGCGCCAGCAGCTGGACAGGGGGGATCTACGAGCAGTACTTC.

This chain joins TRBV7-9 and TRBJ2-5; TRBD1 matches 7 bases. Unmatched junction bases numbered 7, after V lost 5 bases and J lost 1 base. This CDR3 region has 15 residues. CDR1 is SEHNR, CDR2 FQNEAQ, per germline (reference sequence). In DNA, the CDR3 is TGTGCCAGCAGCGAAGTTAGGGGGCCCCAAGAGACCCAGTACTTC. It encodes CASSEVRGPQETQYF.

Here the CDR3 reads CASSPARDSYPYEQYF. The CDR3 DNA reads TGCGCCAGCAGCCCGGCCCGGGACAGCTACCCCTACGAGCAGTACTTC. This chain uses TRBV5-1 with TRBJ2-7, with 7 bases aligning to TRBD1. The CDR3 is 16 amino acids. J was trimmed by 2 bases and V by 4 bases; bases with no gene match: 12. The germline gives CDR1 SGHRS, CDR2 YFSETQ. Full variable domain (rest looked up from reference TRBV5-1 and TRBJ2-7): KAGVTQTPRYLIKTRGQQVTLSCSPISGHRSVSWYQQTPGQGLQFLFEYFSETQRNKGNFPGRFSGRQFSNSRSEMNVSTLELGDSALYLCASSPARDSYPYEQYFGPGTRLTVT.

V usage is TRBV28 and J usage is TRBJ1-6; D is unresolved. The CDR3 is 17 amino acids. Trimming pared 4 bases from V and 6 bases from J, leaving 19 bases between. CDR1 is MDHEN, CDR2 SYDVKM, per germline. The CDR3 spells CASSSDVTLRGNSPLHF. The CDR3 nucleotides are TGTGCCAGCAGTTCTGACGTCACCCTGCGGGGTAATTCACCCCTCCACTTT.

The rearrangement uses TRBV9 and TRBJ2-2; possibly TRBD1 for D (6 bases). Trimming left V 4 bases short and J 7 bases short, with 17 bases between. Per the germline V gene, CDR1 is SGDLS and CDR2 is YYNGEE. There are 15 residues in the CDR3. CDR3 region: CASSLQRQADGELFF. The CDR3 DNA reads TGTGCCAGCAGCCTCCAGCGACAGGCGGACGGGGAGCTGTTTTTT.

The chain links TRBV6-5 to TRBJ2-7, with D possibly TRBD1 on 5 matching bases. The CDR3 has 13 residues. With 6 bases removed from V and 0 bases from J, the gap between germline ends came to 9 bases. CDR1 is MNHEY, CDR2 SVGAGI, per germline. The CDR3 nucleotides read TGTGCCAGCAGCGTAGGGGCCTCCTACGAGCAGTACTTC. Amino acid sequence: CASSVGASYEQYF.

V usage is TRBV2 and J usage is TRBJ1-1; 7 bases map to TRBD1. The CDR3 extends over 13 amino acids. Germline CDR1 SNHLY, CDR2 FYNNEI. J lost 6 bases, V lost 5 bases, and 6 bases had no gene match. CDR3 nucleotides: TGTGCCAGCAGTCGTAGGGGGCAGCCTGAAGCTTTCTTT. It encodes CASSRRGQPEAFF.

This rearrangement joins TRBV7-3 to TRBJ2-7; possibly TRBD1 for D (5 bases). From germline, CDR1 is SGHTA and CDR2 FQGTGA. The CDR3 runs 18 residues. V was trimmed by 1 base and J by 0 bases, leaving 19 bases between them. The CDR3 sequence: CASSLRPRSDSSSYEQYF. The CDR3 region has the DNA TGTGCCAGCAGCTTAAGGCCCCGGAGCGACAGTAGCTCCTACGAGCAGTACTTC.

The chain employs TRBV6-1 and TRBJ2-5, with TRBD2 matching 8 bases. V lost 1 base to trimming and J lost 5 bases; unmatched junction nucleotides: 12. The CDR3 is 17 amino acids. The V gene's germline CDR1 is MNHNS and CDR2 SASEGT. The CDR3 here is CASSEGASGLRTETQYF. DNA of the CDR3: TGTGCCAGCAGTGAAGGGGCTAGCGGGCTACGGACGGAGACCCAGTACTTC.

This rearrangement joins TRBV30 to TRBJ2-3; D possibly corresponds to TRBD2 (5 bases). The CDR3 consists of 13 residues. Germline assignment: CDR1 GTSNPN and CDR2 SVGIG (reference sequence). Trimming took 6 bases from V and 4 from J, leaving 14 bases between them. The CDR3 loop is CACSRGIADTQYF. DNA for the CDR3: TGTGCCTGTAGTCGGGGAATCGCAGATACGCAGTATTTT.

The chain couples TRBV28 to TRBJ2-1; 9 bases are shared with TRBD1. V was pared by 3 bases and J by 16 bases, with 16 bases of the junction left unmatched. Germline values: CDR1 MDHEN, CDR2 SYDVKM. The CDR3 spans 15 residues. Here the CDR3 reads CASSLDRGVLAGDFF. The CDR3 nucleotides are TGTGCCAGCAGTTTGGACAGGGGAGTTCTTGCGGGCGACTTCTTC.